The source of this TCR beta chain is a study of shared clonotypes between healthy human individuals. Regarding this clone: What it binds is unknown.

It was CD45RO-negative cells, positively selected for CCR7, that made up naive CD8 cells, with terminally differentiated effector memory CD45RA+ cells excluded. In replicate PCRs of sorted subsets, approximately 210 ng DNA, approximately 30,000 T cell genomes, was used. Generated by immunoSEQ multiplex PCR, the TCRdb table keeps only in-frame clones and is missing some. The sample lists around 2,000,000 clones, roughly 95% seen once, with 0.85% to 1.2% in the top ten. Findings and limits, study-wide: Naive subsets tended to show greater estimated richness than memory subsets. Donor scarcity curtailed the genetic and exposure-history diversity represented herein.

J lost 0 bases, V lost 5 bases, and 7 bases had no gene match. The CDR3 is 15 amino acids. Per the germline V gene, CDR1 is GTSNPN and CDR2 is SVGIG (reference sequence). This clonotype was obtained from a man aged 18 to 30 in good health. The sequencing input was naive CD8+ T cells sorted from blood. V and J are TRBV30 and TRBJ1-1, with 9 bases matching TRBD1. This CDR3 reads CAWALGTGMNTEAFF. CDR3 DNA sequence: TGTGCCTGGGCCCTCGGGACAGGGATGAACACTGAAGCTTTCTTT. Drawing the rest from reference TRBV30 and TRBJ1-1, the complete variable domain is SQTIHQWPATLVQPVGSPLSLECTVEGTSNPNLYWYRQAAGRGLQLLFYSVGIGQISSEVPQNLSASRPQDRQFILSSKKLLLSDSGFYLCAWALGTGMNTEAFFGQGTRLTVV.